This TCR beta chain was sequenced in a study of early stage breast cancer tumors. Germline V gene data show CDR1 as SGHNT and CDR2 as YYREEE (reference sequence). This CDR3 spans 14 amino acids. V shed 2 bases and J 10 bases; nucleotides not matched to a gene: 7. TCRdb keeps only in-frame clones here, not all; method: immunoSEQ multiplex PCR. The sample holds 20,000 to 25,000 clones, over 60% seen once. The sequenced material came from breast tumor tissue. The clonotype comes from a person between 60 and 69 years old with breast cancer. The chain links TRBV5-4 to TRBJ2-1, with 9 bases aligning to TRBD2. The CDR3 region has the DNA TGTGCCAGCAGCTTTGCCGGGACTAGCCGGGAGCAGTTCTTC. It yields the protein CASSFAGTSREQFF.